The clone carrying this T cell receptor (beta chain) occurred many times. Its specificity is not known. The record originates from a study of beta chain features in type 1 diabetes. Study results and limitations: A moderate, significant TCRB CDR3 shortening appeared in type 1 diabetes across four CD4+ subsets.

The V gene's germline CDR1 is MNHNS and CDR2 SASEGT. V was clipped by 2 bases and J by 4 bases, with 11 bases between them. CDR3 length: 15 residues. cDNA synthesis used the whole RNA isolate, giving expressed TCRB sequences. Libraries were prepared by immunoSEQ multiplex PCR; TCRdb keeps only in-frame clonotypes and omits some of them. This sample has over 300,000 clones, with around 8.5% found just once. The source of this sequence is a young man with type 1 diabetes. This chain links TRBV6-1 with TRBJ2-2; no firm D call. Sample: central memory CD4+ T cells from blood. Here the CDR3 DNA reads TGTGCCAGCAGTGAACAGGCAGTCTCCACCGGGGAGCTGTTTTTT. It encodes CASSEQAVSTGELFF.